The 25 T cell receptor beta chains below all came from one sample that was sequenced in a study of cytomegalovirus exposure and HLA in healthy donors. This PCR relied on a set of 60 Vbeta primers and 13 Jbeta primers. The repertoire was sequenced with immunoSEQ multiplex PCR; TCRdb's copy has only in-frame clones and lacks some. This sample has 120,000 to 150,000 clones, with around 59% found just once. The sample was PBMCs. These receptors were collected from a male donor in good health and CMV-seronegative.

The chain employs TRBV15 and TRBJ1-4, with D perhaps matching TRBD1 (6 bases). V was trimmed by 0 bases and J by 8 bases, leaving 13 bases between them. CDR3 length: 15 residues. Germline loops: CDR1 LNHNV, CDR2 YYDKDF (reference sequence). The CDR3 nucleotides are TGTGCCACCAGCAGAGATGGCAGGGGAGAGGAAAAACTGTTTTTT. Amino acids: CATSRDGRGEEKLFF.

This chain uses TRBV7-6 with TRBJ2-2; maybe TRBD2 (6 bases). The germline V gene encodes CDR1 SGHVS and CDR2 FNYEAQ. Trimming stripped 4 bases from V and 2 bases from J, with 17 bases between. The CDR3 totals 17 residues. The CDR3 DNA follows: TGTGCCAGCAGCTCTTATTTCGCAGGGACTAACACCGGGGAGCTGTTTTTT. It is translated as CASSSYFAGTNTGELFF. Supplemented by reference TRBV7-6 and TRBJ2-2, the full variable domain reads GAGVSQSPRYKVTKRGQDVALRCDPISGHVSLYWYRQALGQGPEFLTYFNYEAQQDKSGLPNDRFSAERPEGSISTLTIQRTEQRDSAMYRCASSSYFAGTNTGELFFGEGSRLTVL.

The chain recombines TRBV28 with TRBJ2-3; no clear D. The CDR3 totals 14 residues. Germline CDR1 is MDHEN and CDR2 is SYDVKM. With 3 bases removed from V and 0 bases from J, the gap between germline ends came to 7 bases. The CDR3 reads CASSLGRSTDTQYF. The CDR3 bases are TGTGCCAGCAGTTTGGGCAGGAGCACAGATACGCAGTATTTT.

CDR3 sequence (DNA): TGTGCCAGCTCACAGGGAACTAGCGGGGGTATAGACATTCAGTACTTC. It translates to CASSQGTSGGIDIQYF. This sequence joins TRBV18 and TRBJ2-4, with TRBD2 matching over 11 bases. This CDR3 has 16 residues. The germline V gene has CDR1 KGHSH and CDR2 LQKENI. V lost 4 bases to trimming and J lost 8 bases; unmatched junction nucleotides: 10. The variable domain in full, completed from reference TRBV18 and TRBJ2-4, reads NAGVMQNPRHLVRRRGQEARLRCSPMKGHSHVYWYRQLPEEGLKFMVYLQKENIIDESGMPKERFSAEFPKEGPSILRIQQVVRGDSAAYFCASSQGTSGGIDIQYFGAGTRLSVL.

This clone was counted between two and nine times. The J gene is TRBJ2-5, the V gene TRBV6-1, with D perhaps matching TRBD2 (5 bases). V lost 2 bases and J 2 bases, leaving 18 bases between the germline ends. The CDR3 contains 17 residues. In germline, CDR1 is MNHNS, CDR2 SASEGT. CDR3 residues: CASSEFGPGSSQETQYF. CDR3 nucleotides: TGTGCCAGCAGTGAATTCGGCCCGGGGTCCTCTCAAGAGACCCAGTACTTC.

The chain carries TRBV29-1 and TRBJ2-1, with a weak D call TRBD1 (7 bases). CDR1 and CDR2 (germline): SQVTM, ANQGSEA. CDR3 length: 13 amino acids. Trimming took off 3 bases at V and 6 bases at J, with 12 bases between the two ends. CDR3 amino acids: CSVEEGAGNEQFF. The CDR3 DNA sequence: TGCAGCGTTGAGGAGGGGGCAGGCAATGAGCAGTTCTTC.

The genes are TRBV7-9 and TRBJ2-3; D remains ambiguous. V lost 3 bases and J 0 bases, leaving 7 bases between the germline ends. Per the germline V gene, CDR1 is SEHNR and CDR2 is FQNEAQ (reference sequence). CDR3 length: 14 amino acids. This CDR3 is CASSFTSSTDTQYF. The CDR3 DNA reads as TGTGCCAGCAGCTTTACTTCTAGCACAGATACGCAGTATTTT.

V gene TRBV5-8 combines with J gene TRBJ1-2, with no clear D. Trimming pared 1 base from V and 5 bases from J, leaving 12 bases between. CDR3 length equals 14 residues. CDR1 and CDR2 (germline): SGHTS, YDEGEE. CDR3 loop: CASSLSERGYGYTF. CDR3 in DNA: TGTGCCAGCAGCTTGTCGGAACGGGGATATGGCTACACCTTC.

The chain recombines TRBV28 with TRBJ2-2, with a possible D match to TRBD1 (5 bases). CDR3 length equals 16 residues. The V end was cut by 3 bases, the J end by 3 bases, with 14 bases between. Germline V gives CDR1 MDHEN, CDR2 SYDVKM. The CDR3: CASSFRWGGDTGELFF. In DNA form, the CDR3 reads TGTGCCAGCAGTTTTCGTTGGGGCGGCGACACCGGGGAGCTGTTTTTT.

This clone appeared a few times. The gene calls are TRBV30 and TRBJ2-1; 8 nucleotides align to TRBD2. J was trimmed by 12 bases and V by 0 bases; bases with no gene match: 7. Looked up from germline, CDR1 is GTSNPN and CDR2 is SVGIG (reference sequence). This CDR3 region has 13 residues. CDR3 in DNA: TGTGCCTGGAGTGTAGGGATAGCGGGGATGCAGTTCTTC. Amino acids: CAWSVGIAGMQFF.

The chain carries TRBV6-1 and TRBJ1-2; 8 bases align to TRBD1. The CDR3 extends over 13 amino acids. Germline CDR1 reads MNHNS; CDR2 reads SASEGT. V gave up 6 bases and J gave up 3 bases; unmatched junction bases: 3. The CDR3 spells CASRMTGDYGYTF. The CDR3 coding sequence is TGTGCCAGCAGGATGACAGGGGACTATGGCTACACCTTC.

The J gene is TRBJ2-7, the V gene TRBV4-3, with TRBD1 as a possible D gene (6 bases). The V end was cut by 0 bases, the J end by 5 bases, with 23 bases between. The CDR3 totals 18 residues. Germline CDR1 is LGHNA and CDR2 is YSLEER. This CDR3 is CASSQEAFGVGAADEQYF. CDR3 coding DNA: TGCGCCAGCAGCCAAGAAGCCTTCGGGGTGGGGGCGGCGGACGAGCAGTACTTC.

The rearrangement joins TRBV7-9 to TRBJ2-1; 9 bases are shared with TRBD2. CDR3 size: 17 residues. Germline CDR1 and CDR2: SEHNR and FQNEAQ (reference sequence). With 0 bases clipped from V and 2 bases from J, the junction kept 5 bases outside the gene matches. CDR3 in amino acids: CASSLAGGGGAYNEQFF. The DNA of the CDR3 is TGTGCCAGCAGCTTAGCGGGGGGCGGGGGGGCCTACAATGAGCAGTTCTTC.

The gene calls are TRBV30 and TRBJ1-2, with D possibly matching TRBD1 (6 bases). The V end lost 3 bases, the J end lost 2 bases, and 16 bases lay between the germline ends. Germline V lookup: CDR1 GTSNPN, CDR2 SVGIG (reference sequence). This CDR3 region has 15 residues. This chain's CDR3 is CAWRRVGQLNYGYTF. The CDR3 coding sequence is TGTGCCTGGAGGAGGGTGGGACAACTGAACTATGGCTACACCTTC.

This clone turned up a few times. V is TRBV21-1 and J is TRBJ2-5; TRBD2, the table's D call, was not compared with the DNA. TRBV21-1 is designated a pseudogene. The CDR3 extends over 16 amino acids. This CDR3 reads CASSRPSGEGRETQYF. In nucleotides, the CDR3 is TGTGCCAGCAGCAGACCTAGCGGGGAGGGTCGGGAGACCCAGTACTTC.

This rearrangement joins TRBV6-1 to TRBJ1-4; perhaps TRBD1 as D (5 bases). This CDR3 spans 13 amino acids. Trimming removed 7 bases from V and 3 bases from J, with 9 bases in between. In germline, CDR1 is MNHNS, CDR2 SASEGT. The CDR3: CASIRAPNEKLFF. The CDR3 DNA sequence: TGTGCCAGCATCAGGGCTCCTAATGAAAAACTGTTTTTT.

The chain joins TRBV9 to TRBJ2-2; D is undetermined. From germline, CDR1 is SGDLS and CDR2 YYNGEE. Trimming took off 0 bases at V and 7 bases at J, with 13 bases between the two ends. The CDR3 sequence is 15 residues long. The CDR3 coding sequence is TGTGCCAGCAGCGTAGTAGGTGGGCTGGGCGGGGAGCTGTTTTTT. Translated, it gives CASSVVGGLGGELFF.

This chain joins TRBV27 and TRBJ1-5, with D unclear. The CDR3 spans 13 residues. Germline V lookup: CDR1 MNHEY, CDR2 SMNVEV (reference sequence). With 5 bases removed from V and 6 bases from J, the gap between germline ends came to 11 bases. The DNA of the CDR3 is TGTGCCAGCAGTAGGGCCAGCGGTCAGCCCCAGCATTTT. Protein product: CASSRASGQPQHF.

J is TRBJ2-7 and V is TRBV19; the match to TRBD1 covers 9 bases. From germline, CDR1 is LNHDA and CDR2 SQIVND (reference sequence). V lost 0 bases and J lost 2; bases outside the gene matches: 5. This CDR3 contains 16 residues. The CDR3 here is CASSIEGTGRPYEQYF. As DNA, the CDR3 is TGTGCCAGTAGTATAGAGGGGACAGGGCGCCCCTACGAGCAGTACTTC. Full variable domain (missing parts from reference TRBV19 and TRBJ2-7): DGGITQSPKYLFRKEGQNVTLSCEQNLNHDAMYWYRQDPGQGLRLIYYSQIVNDFQKGDIAEGYSVSREKKESFPLTVTSAQKNPTAFYLCASSIEGTGRPYEQYFGPGTRLTVT.

The table lists this clone with a few counts. This chain uses TRBV7-3 with TRBJ2-1; TRBD2 matches at 9 bases. Losses at the gene ends were 1 base for V and 8 bases for J; bases not matched to a gene: 6. The CDR3 totals 15 residues. Germline values: CDR1 SGHTA, CDR2 FQGTGA. CDR3 nucleotide sequence: TGTGCCAGCAGCTTAAGTCCTAGCGGGGACTATGAGCAGTTCTTC. This translates into CASSLSPSGDYEQFF.

CDR3 region: CASKQGSNEQFF. For the CDR3, the DNA is TGTGCCAGCAAACAGGGTAGCAATGAGCAGTTCTTC. The chain has TRBV25-1 and TRBJ2-1, with TRBD1 as a possible D gene (6 bases). V dropped 7 bases and J dropped 6 bases, with 10 bases sitting between them. Germline loops: CDR1 MGHDK, CDR2 SYGVNS. The CDR3 covers 12 residues.

This clone was counted only a few times. This chain links TRBV6-5 with TRBJ1-2; 7 nucleotides agree with TRBD1. The CDR3 is 13 amino acids. CDR1 and CDR2 (germline): MNHEY, SVGAGI. V shed 2 bases, J shed 8 bases, and the junction held 5 bases outside the gene matches. The CDR3 loop reads CASSYEGARGYTF. In DNA form, the CDR3 reads TGTGCCAGCAGTTACGAGGGGGCGAGGGGCTACACCTTC.

This clone was seen a few times. CDR3 sequence: CASSWAGGTEAFF. The CDR3 DNA reads TGTGCCAGCAGCTGGGCAGGGGGCACTGAAGCTTTCTTT. V gene TRBV7-9 combines with J gene TRBJ1-1; 7 nucleotides agree with TRBD1. There are 13 residues in the CDR3. After removal of 4 bases from V and 4 bases from J, the junction contained 3 bases not matched to a gene. Germline V gene lookup returns CDR1 SEHNR and CDR2 FQNEAQ (reference sequence).

CDR3 sequence (DNA): TGCGCCAGCAGCCAAGGCCAGGGGGCTGGGAGTGAAAAACTGTTTTTT. Translated, it gives CASSQGQGAGSEKLFF. The chain recombines TRBV4-3 with TRBJ1-4, with 8 positions matching TRBD1. The CDR3 loop spans 16 amino acids. Unmatched junction bases numbered 8, after V lost 1 base and J lost 7 bases. The V gene's germline CDR1 is LGHNA and CDR2 YSLEER.

The chain carries TRBV7-9 and TRBJ2-5; the D gene is possibly TRBD1 (5 bases). Looked up from germline, CDR1 is SEHNR and CDR2 is FQNEAQ (reference sequence). The ends were cut back, 5 bases at V and 1 base at J, with 11 bases in the middle. The CDR3 is made up of 14 amino acids. CDR3 sequence: CASSPDSVQETQYF. CDR3 sequence (DNA): TGTGCCAGCAGCCCTGACAGCGTCCAAGAGACCCAGTACTTC.